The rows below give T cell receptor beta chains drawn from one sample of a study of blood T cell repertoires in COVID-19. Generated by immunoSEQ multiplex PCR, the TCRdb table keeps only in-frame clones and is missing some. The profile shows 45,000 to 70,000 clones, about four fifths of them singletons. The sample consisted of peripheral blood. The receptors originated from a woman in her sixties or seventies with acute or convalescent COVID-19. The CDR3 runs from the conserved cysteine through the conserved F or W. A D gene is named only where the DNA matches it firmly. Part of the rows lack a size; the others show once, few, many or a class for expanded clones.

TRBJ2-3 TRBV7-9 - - CASTGADTQYF TGTGCCAGCACAGGGGCGGATACGCAGTATTTT
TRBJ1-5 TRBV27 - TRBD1 CASSLLGQEKPQHF TGTGCCAGCAGTTTATTGGGACAGGAAAAGCCCCAGCATTTT
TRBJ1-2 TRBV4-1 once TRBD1 CASSQPGTGGDYGYTF TGCGCCAGCAGCCAGCCCGGGACAGGGGGCGACTATGGCTACACCTTC
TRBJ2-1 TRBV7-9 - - CASSLAHTAANEQFF TGTGCCAGCAGCTTAGCGCATACAGCCGCCAATGAGCAGTTCTTC
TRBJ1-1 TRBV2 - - CASKPGGQNTEAFF TGTGCCAGCAAACCCGGCGGACAGAACACTGAAGCTTTCTTT
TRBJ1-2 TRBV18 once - CASSPAGQNYGYTF TGTGCCAGCTCACCCGCAGGACAGAACTATGGCTACACCTTC
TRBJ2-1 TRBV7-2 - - CASSLVLASYEQFF TGTGCCAGCAGCTTAGTTCTAGCATCCTATGAGCAGTTCTTC
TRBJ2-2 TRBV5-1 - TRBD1 CASSLDRTTGELFF TGCGCCAGCAGCCTGGACAGGACCACCGGGGAGCTGTTTTTT
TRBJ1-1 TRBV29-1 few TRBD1 CSVESGQGEAFF TGCAGCGTTGAGTCCGGACAGGGTGAAGCTTTCTTT
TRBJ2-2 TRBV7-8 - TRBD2 CASSFSLAGKNTGELFF TGTGCCAGCAGCTTTTCCTTAGCGGGGAAGAACACCGGGGAGCTGTTTTTT
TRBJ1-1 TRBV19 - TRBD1 CASSPDRGPEAFF TGTGCCAGTAGCCCCGACAGGGGACCTGAAGCTTTCTTT
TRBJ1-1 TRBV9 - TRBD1 CASSPGGGDTEAFF TGTGCCAGCAGCCCAGGGGGCGGTGACACTGAAGCTTTCTTT
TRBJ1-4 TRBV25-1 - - CASSDQGWGEKLFF TGTGCCAGCAGTGATCAGGGTTGGGGAGAAAAACTGTTTTTT
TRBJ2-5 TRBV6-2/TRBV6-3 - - CASSPKETQYF TGTGCCAGCAGCCCCAAAGAGACCCAGTACTTC
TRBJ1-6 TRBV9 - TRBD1 CASSVGDRDNSPLHF TGTGCCAGCAGCGTAGGTGACAGGGATAATTCACCCCTCCACTTT
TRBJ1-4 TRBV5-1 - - CASSLKEANEKLFF TGCGCCAGCAGCTTGAAGGAGGCTAATGAAAAACTGTTTTTT
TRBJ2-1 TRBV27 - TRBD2 CASSLNQRGAAYKYNEQFF TGTGCCAGCAGTTTAAACCAGCGGGGGGCCGCGTATAAGTACAATGAGCAGTTCTTC
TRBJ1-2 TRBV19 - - CASSTGYGYTF TGTGCCAGTAGTACCGGTTATGGCTACACCTTC
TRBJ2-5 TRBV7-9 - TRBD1 CASSWWTGGFFETQYF TGTGCCAGCAGCTGGTGGACAGGGGGCTTTTTTGAGACCCAGTACTTC
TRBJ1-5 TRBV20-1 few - CSASSGGEGNQPQHF TGCAGTGCTAGTAGCGGGGGGGAAGGCAATCAGCCCCAGCATTTT
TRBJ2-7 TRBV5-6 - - CASSLEQAYEQYF TGTGCCAGCAGCTTGGAACAGGCCTACGAGCAGTACTTC
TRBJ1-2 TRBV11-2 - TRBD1 CASSLTGQDYGYTF TGTGCCAGCAGCCTCACCGGACAGGACTATGGCTACACCTTC
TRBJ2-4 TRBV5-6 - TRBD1 CASSFGTGRNIQYF TGTGCCAGCAGCTTTGGGACAGGGAGGAACATTCAGTACTTC